Below, 5 T cell receptor beta chains from the same sample are listed, as sequenced in a study of T cells after yellow fever vaccination. TCRdb reprocessed the 5' RACE reads via MiXCR and lists one record per CDR3 protein. The table has 250,000 to 300,000 distinct CDR3 sequences, 10% to 15% seen once. Sequences were derived from CD4+ T cells sorted from PBMCs, sampled 45 days after the yellow fever booster vaccination. Receptors originate from a man aged 25 to 40 who received the YFV17D yellow fever vaccine.

This clonotype was seen more than once but under ten times. Here the CDR3 reads CASSPERGFGAEAFF. CDR3 sequence (DNA): TGTGCCAGCAGTCCAGAGCGGGGGTTCGGTGCTGAAGCTTTCTTT. The chain couples TRBV12-3 or TRBV12-4 to TRBJ1-1, with a tentative D call TRBD1 (5 bases). Trimming took off 5 bases at V and 6 bases at J, with 19 bases between the two ends. The CDR3 spans 15 residues.

The chain couples TRBV4-3 to TRBJ2-5; D is uncertain. The CDR3 sequence is 15 residues long. V lost 1 base and J lost 0, with 9 bases in between. CDR1 and CDR2 (germline): LGHNA, YSLEER. CDR3: CASSQGIEYQETQYF. The CDR3 DNA follows: TGCGCCAGCAGCCAAGGGATAGAGTACCAAGAGACCCAGTACTTC.

The rearrangement links TRBV5-5 to TRBJ1-2; no clear D gene. Germline CDR1 reads SGHKS; CDR2 reads YYEKEE (reference sequence). Trimming pared 1 base from V and 5 bases from J, leaving 12 bases between. This CDR3 has 14 residues. The CDR3 coding sequence is TGTGCCAGCAGCTTGAGCCAGGCGGGGTATGGCTACACCTTC. Protein product: CASSLSQAGYGYTF.

This clonotype was seen more than once but under ten times. The chain is built from TRBV5-6 and TRBJ2-7; TRBD1 is a possible D gene (5 bases). Germline CDR1 is SGHDT and CDR2 is YYEEEE. The CDR3 runs 13 residues. Trimming removed 2 bases at V and 2 bases at J, with 8 bases between. The CDR3 sequence: CASSFLDTYEQYF. The DNA of the CDR3 is TGTGCCAGCAGCTTCCTGGACACCTACGAGCAGTACTTC.

This clonotype has a handful of counts. This sequence joins TRBV12-3 or TRBV12-4 and TRBJ2-7; tentative D call: TRBD2 (6 bases). Trimming cost V 5 bases and J 0 bases, with 29 bases left between them. The CDR3 covers 20 residues. The chain's CDR3 is CASSRPNPLGLAGSSYEQYF. The CDR3 nucleotides are TGTGCCAGCAGTCGACCGAACCCGTTGGGACTCGCTGGGAGCTCCTACGAGCAGTACTTC.